The following is a TCR beta chain sequence with its context. The antigen remains undetermined. The source of the sample is a study of identical twins. Study findings and constraints: Clonotypes of the beta chain that were abundant in cord blood carried fewer insertions (memory repertoires showed none). The same donors were not followed; conclusions instead depended on cross-sectional statistical analysis. Zero-insertion analyses could be partly confounded by invariant MAIT and iNKT cells.

V gave up 8 bases and J gave up 1 base, with 18 bases separating them. Germline V gives CDR1 MNHNS, CDR2 SASEGT. This CDR3 spans 16 amino acids. Addition of a universal primer site occurred through template switching, and cDNA carried unique molecular identifiers. Each CDR3 protein is one row after TCRdb ran MiXCR on the 5' RACE reads. The sample lists a few hundred thousand distinct CDR3 sequences; over 9.5% were seen once. The sequence derives from a man aged 50-59 years in good health. This chain links TRBV6-1 with TRBJ2-1; no clear D. The material sequenced was memory T cells sorted from blood. The CDR3 nucleotides are TGTGCCAGCGCCCTAGGGCGGTTGTTATCCTACAATGAGCAGTTCTTC. Translating it yields CASALGRLLSYNEQFF.